This T cell receptor beta chain derives from a study of human T cells and chemical hapten exposure. Study-level background: Subjects had 2% DPC placed on about 2 cm by about 2 cm of upper inner arm skin for sensitization. Scalp application of diphenylcyclopropenone was performed weekly in patients across the entire roughly 23-week study.

One entry per CDR3 protein results from TCRdb running MiXCR on the RACE reads. The data hold about 89,000 distinct CDR3 sequences, with approximately 10% observed a single time. Germline values: CDR1 SGDLS, CDR2 YYNGEE. Trimming cost V 4 bases and J 8 bases; bases outside gene matches: 8. The CDR3 is made up of 15 amino acids. Indicated time point: patch test 2, 6 weeks after DPC sensitization. Sample treatment: therapeutic diphenylcyclopropenone sensitization with weekly scalp DPC. It was from unfractionated whole blood that total RNA was extracted. This material consisted of whole blood, taken in connection with sensitization to the hapten diphenylcyclopropenone (DPC). This TCR came from a middle-aged man with alopecia areata. Some clones in this sample may be carry-over from other donors' samples. This sequence joins TRBV9 and TRBJ2-1, with 11 positions matching TRBD1. The CDR3 bases are TGTGCCAGCAGCCCCTGGGACAGGGGGTATGATGAGCAGTTCTTC. Its translation: CASSPWDRGYDEQFF.